Listed below are T cell receptor beta chains from one sample, sequenced in a study of cytomegalovirus exposure and HLA in healthy donors. The data were produced by immunoSEQ multiplex PCR, yet TCRdb's version contains in-frame clones alone and is incomplete. This table has roughly 120,000 clones, roughly 71% appearing once. Material: PBMCs. The receptors here all came from an older woman in good health and CMV-seropositive. Both conserved end residues are part of each CDR3. D genes are given only for firm matches. A row's size may be missing; if present it is once, few, many or a size class.

V	J	D	length	size	DNA	CDR3
TRBV2	TRBJ1-2	NA	12	NA	TGTGCCAGCAGTGAAAACAGCTATGGCTACACCTTC	CASSENSYGYTF
TRBV9	TRBJ2-6	TRBD1	20	NA	TGTGCCAGCAGCGTAGGATCCCGGACAGGGCTGCTCTCTGGGGCCAACGTCCTGACTTTC	CASSVGSRTGLLSGANVLTF
TRBV7-8	TRBJ1-5	TRBD1	15	NA	TGTGCCAGCAGCCCAGGGACAGGGGGCTTTCAGCCCCAGCATTTT	CASSPGTGGFQPQHF
TRBV30	TRBJ2-5	NA	12	NA	TGTGCCTGGAGTGGGCCGGGGGAGACCCAGTACTTC	CAWSGPGETQYF
TRBV27	TRBJ1-2	TRBD1	12	few	TGTGCCAGCAGATCAGGGGGAGAGGGCTACACCTTC	CASRSGGEGYTF
TRBV5-1	TRBJ2-1	TRBD2	15	NA	TGCGCCAGCAGCTCTAGCGGAAGCTCCTACAATGAGCAGTTCTTC	CASSSSGSSYNEQFF
TRBV6-5	TRBJ2-1	NA	14	NA	TGTGCCAGCAGTTATTTCACAGGGTCCCATGAGCAGTTCTTC	CASSYFTGSHEQFF
TRBV6-6	TRBJ1-6	NA	14	NA	TGTGCCAGCAACCTACAGCCATCCAATTCACCCCTCCACTTT	CASNLQPSNSPLHF
TRBV19	TRBJ1-2	NA	15	NA	TGTGCCAGTACTATAGGTGGCAGGGGTTCGTTCGGCTACACCTTC	CASTIGGRGSFGYTF
TRBV6-1	TRBJ1-2	TRBD1	14	NA	TGTGCCAGCAGCGGCGCCGGGACAGGGGATGGCTACACCTTC	CASSGAGTGDGYTF
TRBV30	TRBJ2-5	TRBD2	15	NA	TGTGCCTGGAGTGGAGCTAGGCTAGCGGGGCAGGGAAAGTACTTC	CAWSGARLAGQGKYF
TRBV10-3	TRBJ2-3	TRBD2	13	NA	TGTGCCTCCACGGGGGGGGGCACAGATACGCAGTATTTT	CASTGGGTDTQYF
TRBV7-2	TRBJ2-1	TRBD1	15	NA	TGTGCCAGCAGCTTATATGGACAGGGGTACAATGAGCAGTTCTTC	CASSLYGQGYNEQFF
TRBV5-1	TRBJ1-4	NA	13	few	TGCGCCAGCGGCCTGGGCGGTAATGAAAAACTGTTTTTT	CASGLGGNEKLFF
TRBV27	TRBJ1-1	TRBD1	17	NA	TGTGCCAGCAGAAAGGTCCGGGACAGGGCGTATGTAACTGAAGCTTTCTTT	CASRKVRDRAYVTEAFF
TRBV7-3	TRBJ2-2	TRBD1	15	NA	TGTGCCAGCAGCCGACAGGGGGCCAACACCGGGGAGCTGTTTTTT	CASSRQGANTGELFF
TRBV6-6	TRBJ1-5	NA	13	NA	TGTGCCAGCTCGGGGAATAGCAATCAGCCCCAGCATTTT	CASSGNSNQPQHF
TRBV6-1	TRBJ1-3	NA	15	NA	TGTGCCAGCAGTGATCCAGGGATCGTTCGTGCCACCATATATTTT	CASSDPGIVRATIYF
TRBV5-5	TRBJ1-4	NA	14	few	TGTGCCAGCAGCTCGGGGAGAGGGAATGAAAAACTGTTTTTT	CASSSGRGNEKLFF
TRBV7-3	TRBJ1-3	TRBD1	15	NA	TGTGCCAGCAGCTTGGGACAGGGGGCTGGAAACACCATATATTTT	CASSLGQGAGNTIYF
TRBV10-3	TRBJ1-6	NA	16	NA	TGTGCCATCAGTGAGTCGGGGGGACCCGCTAATTCACCCCTCCACTTT	CAISESGGPANSPLHF
TRBV5-1	TRBJ2-6	NA	16	few	TGCGCCAGCAGCTTGATGGGGAGCTCTGGGGCCAACGTCCTGACTTTC	CASSLMGSSGANVLTF
TRBV19	TRBJ2-3	NA	17	NA	TGTGCCAGTAGTATTGGGGCCGGGCAGGTGGGCACAGATACGCAGTATTTT	CASSIGAGQVGTDTQYF
TRBV27	TRBJ1-5	NA	16	NA	TGTGCCAGCAGTTTATCTCCCGGGGGGGGCAATCAGCCCCAGCATTTT	CASSLSPGGGNQPQHF
TRBV7-2	TRBJ2-1	NA	16	NA	TGTGCCAGCAGCTTATCGGAGGGGTCCTCCTACAATGAGCAGTTCTTC	CASSLSEGSSYNEQFF
TRBV6-5	TRBJ1-3	NA	15	few	TGTGCCAGCAGTTCTAGCTCATTCTCTGGAAACACCATATATTTT	CASSSSSFSGNTIYF
TRBV4-3	TRBJ1-2	TRBD1	14	NA	TGCGCCAGCAGCCAAGGGCAGGGGGCGCCCGGCTACACCTTC	CASSQGQGAPGYTF
TRBV4-1	TRBJ2-4	TRBD2	14	few	TGCGCCAGCAGGGGCGGGGGGGCCAGCGACATTCAGTACTTC	CASRGGGASDIQYF
TRBV30	TRBJ1-3	NA	14	NA	TGTGCCTGGAGTCAGGCCTTCTCTGGAAACACCATATATTTT	CAWSQAFSGNTIYF
TRBV29-1	TRBJ1-1	NA	13	few	TGCAGCGTTGATGGAGAGGTGGTGTCTGAAGCTTTCTTT	CSVDGEVVSEAFF
TRBV2	TRBJ2-3	NA	16	NA	TGTGCCAGCAGTGAAGCGGGGGGGGGCATCACAGATACGCAGTATTTT	CASSEAGGGITDTQYF
TRBV4-1	TRBJ1-6	TRBD1	15	NA	TGCGCCAGCAGCCAGCGGACAGGATCGAATTCACCCCTCCACTTT	CASSQRTGSNSPLHF
TRBV29-1	TRBJ2-7	NA	14	NA	TGCAGCGTTGAAGTAAGCGAGTCAACCTACGAGCAGTACTTC	CSVEVSESTYEQYF
TRBV11-3	TRBJ2-5	TRBD1	15	NA	TGTGCCAGCAGCTTAGAGGGACAGCCTGGGGAGACCCAGTACTTC	CASSLEGQPGETQYF
TRBV18	TRBJ2-5	NA	14	few	TGTGCCAGCTCACCTACAGGTTACGAAGAGACCCAGTACTTC	CASSPTGYEETQYF
TRBV5-1	TRBJ1-1	NA	13	NA	TGCGCCAGCAGCTTGAGAAGCGGCACTGAAGCTTTCTTT	CASSLRSGTEAFF
TRBV5-1	TRBJ2-1	TRBD1	15	NA	TGCGCCAGCAGCTTGGGGACAGGATACTACAATGAGCAGTTCTTC	CASSLGTGYYNEQFF
TRBV13	TRBJ1-1	NA	15	NA	TGTGCCAGCAGCTTAGGACAGTTGAAGAACACTGAAGCTTTCTTT	CASSLGQLKNTEAFF
TRBV18	TRBJ2-7	TRBD1	14	NA	TGTGCCAGCTCTCCGACCTCGACAGGGCTTGAGCAGTACTTC	CASSPTSTGLEQYF
TRBV5-1	TRBJ1-1	NA	13	NA	TGCGCCAGCAGCTCGGGGTGGTCGACTGAAGCTTTCTTT	CASSSGWSTEAFF